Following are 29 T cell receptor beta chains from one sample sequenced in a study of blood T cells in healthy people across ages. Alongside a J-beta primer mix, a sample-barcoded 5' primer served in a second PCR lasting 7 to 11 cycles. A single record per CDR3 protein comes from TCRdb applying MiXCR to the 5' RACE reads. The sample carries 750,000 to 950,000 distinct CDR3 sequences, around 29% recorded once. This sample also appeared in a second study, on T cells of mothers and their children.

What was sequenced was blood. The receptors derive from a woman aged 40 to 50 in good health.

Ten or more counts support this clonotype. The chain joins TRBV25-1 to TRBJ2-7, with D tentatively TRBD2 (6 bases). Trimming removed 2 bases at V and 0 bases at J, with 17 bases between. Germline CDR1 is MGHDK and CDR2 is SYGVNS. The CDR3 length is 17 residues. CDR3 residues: CASSESPRDGSSYEQYF. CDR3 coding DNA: TGTGCCAGCAGTGAAAGCCCCCGGGACGGGAGCTCCTACGAGCAGTACTTC.

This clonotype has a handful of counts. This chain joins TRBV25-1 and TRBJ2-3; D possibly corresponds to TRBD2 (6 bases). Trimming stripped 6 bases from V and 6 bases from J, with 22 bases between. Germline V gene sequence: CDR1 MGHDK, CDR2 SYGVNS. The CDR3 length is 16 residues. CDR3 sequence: CASSPPERALGDTQYF. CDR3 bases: TGTGCCAGCAGCCCCCCGGAGCGGGCCCTGGGGGATACGCAGTATTTT.

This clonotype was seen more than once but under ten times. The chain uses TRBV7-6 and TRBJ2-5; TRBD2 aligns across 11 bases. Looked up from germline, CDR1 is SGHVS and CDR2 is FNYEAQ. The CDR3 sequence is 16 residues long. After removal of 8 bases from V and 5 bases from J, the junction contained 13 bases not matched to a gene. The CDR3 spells CASGLLIAGGRETQYF. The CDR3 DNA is TGTGCCAGCGGCCTCCTCATAGCGGGGGGGCGGGAGACCCAGTACTTC.

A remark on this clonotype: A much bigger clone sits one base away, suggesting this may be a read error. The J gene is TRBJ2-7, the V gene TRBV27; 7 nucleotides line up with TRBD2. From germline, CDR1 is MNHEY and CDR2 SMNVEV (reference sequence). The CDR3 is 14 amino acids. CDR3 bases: TGTGTCAGCAGTTGGGGGGGAGGAGACTACGAGCAGTACTTC. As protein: CVSSWGGGDYEQYF.

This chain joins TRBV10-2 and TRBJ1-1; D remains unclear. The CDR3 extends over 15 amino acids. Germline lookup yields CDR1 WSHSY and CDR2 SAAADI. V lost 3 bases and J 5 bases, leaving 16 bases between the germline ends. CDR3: CASSEVTTLPTEAFF. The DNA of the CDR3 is TGCGCCAGCAGTGAAGTTACGACATTGCCTACTGAAGCTTTCTTT.

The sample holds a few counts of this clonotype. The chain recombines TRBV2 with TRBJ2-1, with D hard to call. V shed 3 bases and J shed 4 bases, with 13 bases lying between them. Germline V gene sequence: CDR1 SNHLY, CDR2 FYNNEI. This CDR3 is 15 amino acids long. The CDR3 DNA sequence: TGTGCCAGCAGTGATGGTCGGGCCCATTACAATGAGCAGTTCTTC. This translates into CASSDGRAHYNEQFF.

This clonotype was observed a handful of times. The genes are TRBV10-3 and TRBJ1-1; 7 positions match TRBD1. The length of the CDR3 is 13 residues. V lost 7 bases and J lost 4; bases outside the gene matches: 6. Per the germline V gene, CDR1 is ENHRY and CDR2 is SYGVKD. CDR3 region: CAIKTGLGTEAFF. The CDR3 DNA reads TGTGCCATCAAGACAGGGCTTGGCACTGAAGCTTTCTTT.

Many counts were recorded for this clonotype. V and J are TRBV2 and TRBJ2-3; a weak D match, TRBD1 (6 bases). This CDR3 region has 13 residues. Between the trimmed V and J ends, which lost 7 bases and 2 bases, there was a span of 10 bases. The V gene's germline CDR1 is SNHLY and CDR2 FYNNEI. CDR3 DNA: TGTGCCAGCACCCAGGGGACCACAGATACGCAGTATTTT. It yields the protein CASTQGTTDTQYF.

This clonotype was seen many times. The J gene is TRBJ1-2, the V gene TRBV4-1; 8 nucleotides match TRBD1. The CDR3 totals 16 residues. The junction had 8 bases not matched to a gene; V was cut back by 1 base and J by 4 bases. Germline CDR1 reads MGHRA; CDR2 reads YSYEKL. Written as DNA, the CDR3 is TGCGCCAGCAGCCAAGCGACAGGGGAAGGTATCTATGGCTACACCTTC. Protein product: CASSQATGEGIYGYTF.

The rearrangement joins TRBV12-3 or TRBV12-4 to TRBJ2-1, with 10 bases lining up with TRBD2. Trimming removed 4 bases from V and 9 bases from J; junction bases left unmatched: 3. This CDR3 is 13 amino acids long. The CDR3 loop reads CASSWSGGGEQFF. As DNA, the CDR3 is TGTGCCAGCAGTTGGAGCGGGGGGGGTGAGCAGTTCTTC.

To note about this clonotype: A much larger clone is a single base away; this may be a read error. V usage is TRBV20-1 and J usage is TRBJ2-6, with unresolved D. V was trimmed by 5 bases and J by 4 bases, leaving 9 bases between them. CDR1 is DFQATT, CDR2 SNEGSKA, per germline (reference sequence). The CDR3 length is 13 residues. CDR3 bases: TGCAGTGCTGGGCGGAACGGGGCCAACGTCCTGACTTTC. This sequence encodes CSAGRNGANVLTF.

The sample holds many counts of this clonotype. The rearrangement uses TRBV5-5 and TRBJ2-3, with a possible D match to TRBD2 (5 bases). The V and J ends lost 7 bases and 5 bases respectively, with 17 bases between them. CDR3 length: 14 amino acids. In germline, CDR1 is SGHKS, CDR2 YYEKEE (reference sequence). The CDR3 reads CASYPGVGGDTQYF. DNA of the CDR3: TGTGCCAGCTACCCCGGGGTGGGTGGAGATACGCAGTATTTT. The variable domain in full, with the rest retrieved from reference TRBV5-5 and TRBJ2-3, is DAGVTQSPTHLIKTRGQQVTLRCSPISGHKSVSWYQQVLGQGPQFIFQYYEKEERGRGNFPDRFSARQFPNYSSELNVNALLLGDSALYLCASYPGVGGDTQYFGPGTRLTVL.

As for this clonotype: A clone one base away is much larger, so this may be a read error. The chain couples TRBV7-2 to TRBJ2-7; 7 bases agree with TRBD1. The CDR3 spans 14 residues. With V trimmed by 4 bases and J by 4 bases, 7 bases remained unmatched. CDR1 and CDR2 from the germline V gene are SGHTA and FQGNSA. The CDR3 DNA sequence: TGTGCCAGCAGCTGCTATACAGGGGAGTACGAGCAGTACTTC. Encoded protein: CASSCYTGEYEQYF.

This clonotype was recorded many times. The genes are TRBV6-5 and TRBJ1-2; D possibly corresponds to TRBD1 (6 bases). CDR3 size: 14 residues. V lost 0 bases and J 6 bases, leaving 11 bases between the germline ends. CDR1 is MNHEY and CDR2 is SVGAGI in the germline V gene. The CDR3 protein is CASSYSRRGDGYTF. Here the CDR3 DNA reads TGTGCCAGCAGTTACTCGAGAAGGGGGGATGGCTACACCTTC.

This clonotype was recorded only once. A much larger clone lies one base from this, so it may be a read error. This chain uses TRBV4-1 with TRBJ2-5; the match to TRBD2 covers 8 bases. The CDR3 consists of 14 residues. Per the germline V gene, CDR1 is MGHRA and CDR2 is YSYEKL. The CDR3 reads CASSQEPGGETEYF. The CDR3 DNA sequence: TGCGCCAGCAGCCAAGAACCCGGGGGGGAGACCGAGTACTTC.

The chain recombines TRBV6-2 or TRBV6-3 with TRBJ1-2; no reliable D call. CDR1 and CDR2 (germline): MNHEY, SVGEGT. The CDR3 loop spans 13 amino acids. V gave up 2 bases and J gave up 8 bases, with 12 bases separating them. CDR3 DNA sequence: TGTGCCAGCAGTTACACCCGGGTTGGCGGCTACACCTTC. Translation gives CASSYTRVGGYTF.

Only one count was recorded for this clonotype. CDR3 bases: TGCGCCAGCAGCTTGTCAGGGGGCGAGACCGAGACCCAGTACTTC. This translates into CASSLSGGETETQYF. This chain connects TRBV5-1 to TRBJ2-5, with 8 bases fitting TRBD1. This CDR3 comprises 15 residues. Germline V lookup: CDR1 SGHRS, CDR2 YFSETQ. Germline trimming cut 1 base from V and 5 bases from J; bases unmatched to any gene: 7.

The CDR3 DNA follows: TGTGCCAGCCGGGACAGGGGGCGAGATGGCTACACCTTC. It specifies CASRDRGRDGYTF. The chain combines TRBV27 with TRBJ1-2; TRBD1 matches at 12 bases. The CDR3 runs to 13 residues. V was clipped by 8 bases and J by 6 bases; unmatched bases: 4. Germline V gene lookup returns CDR1 MNHEY and CDR2 SMNVEV (reference sequence).

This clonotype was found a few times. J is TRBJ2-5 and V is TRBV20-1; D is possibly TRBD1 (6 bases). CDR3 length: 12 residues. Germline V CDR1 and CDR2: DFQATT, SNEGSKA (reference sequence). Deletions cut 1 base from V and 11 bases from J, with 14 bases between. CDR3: CSARGTGPEQYF. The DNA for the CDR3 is TGCAGTGCTAGAGGAACAGGGCCTGAGCAGTACTTC.

CDR3 amino acids: CASSVDGLGTDTQYF. The CDR3 coding sequence is TGTGCCAGCAGCGTAGACGGGTTAGGCACAGATACGCAGTATTTT. V usage is TRBV9 and J usage is TRBJ2-3; D remains ambiguous. Trimming left V 0 bases short and J 1 base short, with 9 bases between. CDR3 length: 15 residues. Per the germline V gene, CDR1 is SGDLS and CDR2 is YYNGEE.

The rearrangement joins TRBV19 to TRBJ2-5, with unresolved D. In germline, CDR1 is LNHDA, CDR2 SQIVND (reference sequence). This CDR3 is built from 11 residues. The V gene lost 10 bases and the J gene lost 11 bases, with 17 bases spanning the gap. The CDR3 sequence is CATRYGAVQYF. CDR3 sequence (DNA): TGTGCCACGCGCTACGGAGCCGTGCAGTACTTC.

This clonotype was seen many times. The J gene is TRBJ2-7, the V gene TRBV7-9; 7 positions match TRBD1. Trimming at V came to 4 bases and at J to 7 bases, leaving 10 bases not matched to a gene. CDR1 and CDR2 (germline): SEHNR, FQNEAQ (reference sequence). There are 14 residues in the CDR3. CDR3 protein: CASSWGQTTGEQYF. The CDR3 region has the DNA TGTGCCAGCAGCTGGGGACAGACCACTGGAGAGCAGTACTTC.

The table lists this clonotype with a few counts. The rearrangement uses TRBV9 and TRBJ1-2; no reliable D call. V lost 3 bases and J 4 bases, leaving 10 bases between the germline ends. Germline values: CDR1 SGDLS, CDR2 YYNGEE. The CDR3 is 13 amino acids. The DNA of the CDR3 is TGTGCCAGCAGCGCAGCGGAGGGCTATGGCTACACCTTC. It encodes CASSAAEGYGYTF.

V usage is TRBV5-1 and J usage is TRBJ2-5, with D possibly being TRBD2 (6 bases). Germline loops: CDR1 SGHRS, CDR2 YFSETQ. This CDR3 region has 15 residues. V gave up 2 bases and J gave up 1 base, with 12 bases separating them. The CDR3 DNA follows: TGCGCCAGCAGCTTCGGGGAGGCGATCCAAGAGACCCAGTACTTC. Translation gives CASSFGEAIQETQYF.

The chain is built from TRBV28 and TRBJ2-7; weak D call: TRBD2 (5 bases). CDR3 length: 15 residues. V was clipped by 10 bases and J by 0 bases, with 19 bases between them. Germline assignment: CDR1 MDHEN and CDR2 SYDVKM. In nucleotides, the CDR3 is TGTGCCACCATCCGAACCGGGAAAAGCTCCTACGAGCAGTACTTC. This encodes CATIRTGKSSYEQYF.

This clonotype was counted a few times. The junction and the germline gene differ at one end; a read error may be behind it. The CDR3 sequence is CTTSRQGNTNTEAFF. For the CDR3, the DNA is TGTACCACCAGCAGACAGGGGAATACAAACACTGAAGCTTTCTTT. V and J are TRBV15 and TRBJ1-1; TRBD1 matches 8 bases. This CDR3 comprises 15 residues. Germline CDR1 LNHNV, CDR2 YYDKDF (reference sequence).

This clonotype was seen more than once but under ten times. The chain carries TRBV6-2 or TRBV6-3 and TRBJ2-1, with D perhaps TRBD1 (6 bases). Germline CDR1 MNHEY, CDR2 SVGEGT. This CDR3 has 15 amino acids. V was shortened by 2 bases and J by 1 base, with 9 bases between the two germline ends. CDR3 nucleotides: TGTGCCAGCAGTTACGGACAGCGGTCCTACAATGAGCAGTTCTTC. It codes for CASSYGQRSYNEQFF.

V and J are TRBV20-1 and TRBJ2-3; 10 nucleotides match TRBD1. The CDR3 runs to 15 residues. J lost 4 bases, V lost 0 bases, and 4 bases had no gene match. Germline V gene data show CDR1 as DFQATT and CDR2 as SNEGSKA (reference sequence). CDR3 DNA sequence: TGCAGTGCTAGAGATCGGGACAGGGGTGCAGATACGCAGTATTTT. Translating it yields CSARDRDRGADTQYF.

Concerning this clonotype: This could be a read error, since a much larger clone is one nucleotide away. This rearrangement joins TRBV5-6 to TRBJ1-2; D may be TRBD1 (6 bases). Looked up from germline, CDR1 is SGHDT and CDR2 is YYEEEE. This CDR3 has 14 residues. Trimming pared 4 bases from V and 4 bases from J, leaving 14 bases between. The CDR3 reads CASSADRHLYGYTF. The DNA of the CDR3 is TGTGCCAGCAGCGCGGACAGACACCTCTATGGCTACACCTTC.